A single sample is the source of the 5 T cell receptor beta chains below, sequenced in a study of T cell responses to AZD1222 COVID-19 vaccine. Data came from immunoSEQ multiplex PCR; TCRdb stores just in-frame clones and leaves some out. The sample shows more than 110,000 clones, around 93% of them seen only once. This material consisted of peripheral blood, taken 28 days after the second AZD1222 dose. The receptors here all came from an adult who received the AZD1222 COVID-19 vaccine.

This sequence joins TRBV5-4 and TRBJ1-4; 11 bases are shared with TRBD1. Trimming removed 6 bases from V and 11 bases from J; junction bases left unmatched: 6. CDR3 length equals 13 residues. In germline, CDR1 is SGHNT, CDR2 YYREEE (reference sequence). The CDR3 reads CASTQGQGVKLFF. The CDR3 DNA follows: TGTGCCAGCACCCAGGGACAGGGGGTTAAACTGTTTTTT.

The table lists this clone with a count of one. The rearrangement joins TRBV7-8 to TRBJ1-4; 12 bases fit TRBD1. The CDR3 extends over 16 amino acids. Germline V gene data show CDR1 as SGHVS and CDR2 as FQNEAQ. The V gene end was trimmed by 5 bases and the J gene end by 10 bases; junction bases not matched to a gene: 11. In nucleotides, the CDR3 is TGTGCCAGCAGCCCCCGGGACAGGGGGCTTCAGGGAAAACTGTTTTTT. Protein product: CASSPRDRGLQGKLFF.

This rearrangement joins TRBV19 to TRBJ2-2; TRBD2 matches at 7 bases. Germline assignment: CDR1 LNHDA and CDR2 SQIVND (reference sequence). The V and J ends lost 3 bases and 2 bases, in that order; junction bases with no gene match: 6. The CDR3 length is 16 residues. The CDR3 DNA is TGTGCCAGTAGTATGGGCCTAGCGGTAAACACCGGGGAGCTGTTTTTT. Residues: CASSMGLAVNTGELFF.

The J gene is TRBJ1-1, the V gene TRBV7-3; possibly TRBD1 for D (5 bases). The CDR3 contains 15 residues. V was shortened by 2 bases and J by 0 bases, with 10 bases between the two germline ends. Germline CDR1 is SGHTA and CDR2 is FQGTGA. The CDR3 coding sequence is TGTGCCAGCAGCTTATACGGGGCTGTGAACACTGAAGCTTTCTTT. Encoded protein: CASSLYGAVNTEAFF.

This chain links TRBV7-9 with TRBJ2-5, with D unclear. Germline V lookup: CDR1 SEHNR, CDR2 FQNEAQ (reference sequence). The V end lost 5 bases, the J end lost 5 bases, and 12 bases lay between the germline ends. The CDR3 extends over 13 amino acids. The CDR3 DNA follows: TGTGCCAGCAGCCCCCCCCTGGCGGAGACCCAGTACTTC. Amino acid sequence: CASSPPLAETQYF. The full variable domain, its missing parts supplied by reference TRBV7-9 and TRBJ2-5, is DTGVSQNPRHKITKRGQNVTFRCDPISEHNRLYWYRQTLGQGPEFLTYFQNEAQLEKSRLLSDRFSAERPKGSFSTLEIQRTEQGDSAMYLCASSPPLAETQYFGPGTRLLVL.